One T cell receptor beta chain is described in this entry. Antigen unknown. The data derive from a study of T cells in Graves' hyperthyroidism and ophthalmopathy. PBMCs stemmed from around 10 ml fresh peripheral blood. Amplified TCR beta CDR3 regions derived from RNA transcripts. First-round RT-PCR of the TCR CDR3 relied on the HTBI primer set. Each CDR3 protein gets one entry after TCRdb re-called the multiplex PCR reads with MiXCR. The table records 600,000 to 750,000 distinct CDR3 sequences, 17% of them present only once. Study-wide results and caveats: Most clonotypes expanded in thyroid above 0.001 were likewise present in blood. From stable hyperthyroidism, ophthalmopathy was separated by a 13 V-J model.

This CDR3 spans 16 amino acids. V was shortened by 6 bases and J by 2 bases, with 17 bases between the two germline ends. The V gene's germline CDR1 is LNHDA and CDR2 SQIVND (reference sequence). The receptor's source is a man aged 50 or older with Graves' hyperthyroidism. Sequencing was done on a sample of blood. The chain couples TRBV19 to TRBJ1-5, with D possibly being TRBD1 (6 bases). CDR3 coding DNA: TGTGCCAGTAGCGCCAGCCAGGGACAAGGCAATCAGCCCCAGCATTTT. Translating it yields CASSASQGQGNQPQHF.